This T cell receptor beta chain was identified in a study of beta chain features in type 1 diabetes. Findings and limits, study-wide: Patients with Type 1 diabetes showed moderately but significantly shorter TCRB CDR3s in all four CD4+ subsets. Fewer junction insertions and more nucleotide deletions appeared in type 1 diabetes patients.

Sequencing targeted expressed TCRB transcripts, as all isolated RNA had been reverse transcribed. Assay used: immunoSEQ multiplex PCR; TCRdb lists only in-frame clones, some missing. The sample yields 900,000 or so clones, roughly a sixth seen once. Turning to this clone: Its specificity is not known.

Markers CD45RO/CCR7/CD25/CD127/CD95/CD27 served to sort CD4+ naive, central memory, regulatory and stem cell-like memory cells. Trimming left V 5 bases short and J 6 bases short, with 17 bases between. The CDR3 contains 15 residues. CDR1 is SEHNR and CDR2 is FQNEAQ in the germline V gene (reference sequence). The chain links TRBV7-9 to TRBJ2-1; weak D call: TRBD2 (7 bases). This TCR came from a woman aged 18 to 35 in good health. The sample comprised naive CD4+ T cells from blood. The CDR3 DNA reads TGTGCCAGCAGCCGGGGGCGGGAGACTAGCAATGAGCAGTTCTTC. Translation: CASSRGRETSNEQFF.